This paragraph covers one T cell receptor (beta chain) sequence. At one boundary the junction diverges from the germline segment, which might be a read error. The germline V gene has CDR1 SGHTA and CDR2 FQGNSA. The CDR3 extends over 15 amino acids. With a J-beta primer mix and a sample-barcoded 5' primer, a second PCR ran roughly 7 to 11 cycles. TCRdb ran MiXCR on the 5' RACE reads and lists one entry per CDR3 protein. In the table there are about 570,000 distinct CDR3 sequences, 25% to 30% of which are singletons. The source of the sample is a study of blood T cells in healthy people across ages. The sequencing input was blood. The V gene is TRBV7-2, the J gene TRBJ2-5; 9 nucleotides match TRBD2. This clonotype was sampled from a woman aged 70-85 years in good health. CDR3 bases: TGTGCCAGCCCCCCCCTAGCGGGGAATCAAGAGACCCAGTATTTC. This encodes CASPPLAGNQETQYF. The full variable domain, completed using reference TRBV7-2 and TRBJ2-5, is GAGVSQSPSNKVTEKGKDVELRCDPISGHTALYWYRQSLGQGLEFLIYFQGNSAPDKSGLPSDRFSAERTGGSVSTLTIQRTQQEDSAVYLCASPPLAGNQETQYFGPGTRLLVL.